One sample yielded the 11 T cell receptor beta chains listed below, sequenced in a study of shared clonotypes between healthy human individuals. Here immunoSEQ multiplex PCR was the method, and the copy in TCRdb shows in-frame clones only, minus some. This table holds 730,000 or so clones, 72% found once. The sequenced sample was memory CD4+ T cells sorted from blood. The subset: CD45RA-negative fraction. The receptor source for this set is a woman aged 25 to 39 in good health.

The genes are TRBV4-1 and TRBJ1-2; the D gene is possibly TRBD1 (5 bases). Germline CDR1 is MGHRA and CDR2 is YSYEKL. The CDR3 runs 18 residues. Trimming stripped 4 bases from V and 0 bases from J, with 21 bases between. The CDR3 DNA sequence: TGCGCCAGCAGCCTCACAACCGGGGCATCTACGACTAACTATGGCTACACCTTC. This encodes CASSLTTGASTTNYGYTF.

CDR3 sequence (DNA): TGTGCCTGGAGGGCTAGCGGGAGGGCTCGCACCGGGGAGCTGTTTTTT. It encodes CAWRASGRARTGELFF. The chain uses TRBV30 and TRBJ2-2, with 12 bases fitting TRBD2. Germline trimming cut 3 bases from V and 4 bases from J; bases unmatched to any gene: 6. The germline V gene encodes CDR1 GTSNPN and CDR2 SVGIG (reference sequence). CDR3 length equals 16 residues.

The rearrangement joins TRBV28 to TRBJ1-1; D gene uncertain. Looked up from germline, CDR1 is MDHEN and CDR2 is SYDVKM. The CDR3 contains 13 residues. V was pared by 5 bases and J by 0 bases, with 7 bases between. CDR3: CASSTTMNTEAFF. The CDR3 coding sequence is TGTGCCAGCAGTACAACGATGAACACTGAAGCTTTCTTT.

The V gene is TRBV21-1, the J gene TRBJ2-4. TRBV21-1 corresponds to a pseudogene. This CDR3 region has 13 residues. The CDR3 DNA reads as TGTGCCAGCAGTGACGGAGCCAAAAACATTCAGTACTTC. As protein: CASSDGAKNIQYF.

The V and J genes are TRBV27 and TRBJ2-7; possibly TRBD1 or TRBD2 for D (5 bases each). The CDR3 extends over 16 amino acids. CDR1 is MNHEY and CDR2 is SMNVEV in the germline V gene (reference sequence). V was trimmed by 0 bases and J by 3 bases, leaving 15 bases between them. The CDR3 here is CASSLSRGARNYEQYF. CDR3 sequence (DNA): TGTGCCAGCAGTTTATCTCGGGGCGCGCGGAACTACGAGCAGTACTTC.

The chain links TRBV7-2 to TRBJ2-1; D unclear. The CDR3 covers 14 residues. Trimming removed 5 bases at V and 9 bases at J, with 17 bases between. CDR1 is SGHTA and CDR2 is FQGNSA in the germline V gene. The CDR3 sequence is CASSPPNQKVEQFF. As DNA, the CDR3 is TGTGCCAGCAGCCCGCCCAATCAGAAGGTTGAGCAGTTCTTC.

This clone was counted a single time. The chain combines TRBV6-5 with TRBJ2-7; D gene ambiguous. Germline CDR1 reads MNHEY; CDR2 reads SVGAGI. V dropped 5 bases and J dropped 4 bases, with 12 bases sitting between them. The length of the CDR3 is 13 residues. CDR3 sequence (DNA): TGTGCCAGCAGTGCAGGACCATTATACGAGCAGTACTTC. Translated, it gives CASSAGPLYEQYF.

The chain combines TRBV19 with TRBJ1-1; D not certain. Germline V gives CDR1 LNHDA, CDR2 SQIVND (reference sequence). The CDR3 totals 15 residues. V lost 6 bases and J lost 1, with 15 bases in between. The CDR3 spells CASRVPLRANTEAFF. In DNA form, the CDR3 reads TGTGCCAGTAGGGTCCCGCTGCGGGCGAACACTGAAGCTTTCTTT.

This chain links TRBV7-8 with TRBJ2-7; possible D gene TRBD1, 6 bases. This CDR3 has 15 residues. Per germline, CDR1 SGHVS and CDR2 FQNEAQ. Trimming shortened V by 0 bases and J by 2 bases, and 11 bases separated the two germline ends. CDR3: CASSLALAGAYEQYF. CDR3 in DNA: TGTGCCAGCAGCTTAGCGCTGGCAGGGGCCTACGAGCAGTACTTC.

V gene TRBV18 combines with J gene TRBJ2-3, with no clear D. CDR3 size: 16 residues. CDR1 KGHSH and CDR2 LQKENI come from the germline V gene. V shed 0 bases and J shed 6 bases, with 16 bases lying between them. The CDR3: CASSPPSGSNGDTQYF. CDR3 in DNA: TGTGCCAGCTCACCACCTTCCGGGTCAAACGGGGATACGCAGTATTTT. The full variable domain, rest sourced from reference TRBV18 and TRBJ2-3, is NAGVMQNPRHLVRRRGQEARLRCSPMKGHSHVYWYRQLPEEGLKFMVYLQKENIIDESGMPKERFSAEFPKEGPSILRIQQVVRGDSAAYFCASSPPSGSNGDTQYFGPGTRLTVL.

The chain links TRBV10-3 to TRBJ2-6, with 7 bases identical to TRBD1. The germline V gene encodes CDR1 ENHRY and CDR2 SYGVKD. This CDR3 spans 17 amino acids. V lost 1 base to trimming and J lost 0 bases; unmatched junction nucleotides: 3. The CDR3 DNA sequence: TGTGCCATCAGTGAGTGGGACAGCCTCTCTGGGGCCAACGTCCTGACTTTC. Protein: CAISEWDSLSGANVLTF.